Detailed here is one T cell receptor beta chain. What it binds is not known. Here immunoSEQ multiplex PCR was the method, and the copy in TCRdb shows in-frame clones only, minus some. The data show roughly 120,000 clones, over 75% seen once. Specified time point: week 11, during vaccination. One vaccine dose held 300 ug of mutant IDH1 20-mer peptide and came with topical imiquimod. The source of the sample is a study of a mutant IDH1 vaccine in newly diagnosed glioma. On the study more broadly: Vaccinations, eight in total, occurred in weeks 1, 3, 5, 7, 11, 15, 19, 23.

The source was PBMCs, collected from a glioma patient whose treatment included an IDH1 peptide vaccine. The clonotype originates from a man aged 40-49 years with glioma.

The CDR3 DNA reads as TGTGCCAGCAGCTTAGTAGCCTACGAGCAGTACTTC. Its translation is CASSLVAYEQYF. V and J are TRBV7-2 and TRBJ2-7; D is undetermined. The CDR3 sequence is 12 residues long. Germline V CDR1 and CDR2: SGHTA, FQGNSA. The V end lost 1 base, the J end lost 2 bases, and 3 bases lay between the germline ends.